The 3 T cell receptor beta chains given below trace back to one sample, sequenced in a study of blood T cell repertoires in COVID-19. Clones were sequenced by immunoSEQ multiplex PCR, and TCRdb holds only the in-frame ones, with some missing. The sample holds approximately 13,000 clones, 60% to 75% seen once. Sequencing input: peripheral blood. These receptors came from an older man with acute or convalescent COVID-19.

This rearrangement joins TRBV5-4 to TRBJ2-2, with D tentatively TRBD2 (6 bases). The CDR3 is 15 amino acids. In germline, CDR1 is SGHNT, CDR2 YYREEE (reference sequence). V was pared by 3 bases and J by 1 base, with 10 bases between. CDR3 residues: CASSWAGRNTGELFF. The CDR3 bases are TGTGCCAGCAGCTGGGCCGGGAGGAACACCGGGGAGCTGTTTTTT.

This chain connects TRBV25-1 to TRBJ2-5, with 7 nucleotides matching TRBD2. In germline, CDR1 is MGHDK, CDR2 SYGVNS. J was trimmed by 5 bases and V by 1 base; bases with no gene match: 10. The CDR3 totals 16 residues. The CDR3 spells CASSESRGSGGETQYF. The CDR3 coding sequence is TGTGCCAGCAGTGAATCTCGCGGGAGTGGGGGTGAGACCCAGTACTTC. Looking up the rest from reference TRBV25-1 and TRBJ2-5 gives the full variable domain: EADIYQTPRYLVIGTGKKITLECSQTMGHDKMYWYQQDPGMELHLIHYSYGVNSTEKGDLSSESTVSRIRTEHFPLTLESARPSHTSQYLCASSESRGSGGETQYFGPGTRLLVL.

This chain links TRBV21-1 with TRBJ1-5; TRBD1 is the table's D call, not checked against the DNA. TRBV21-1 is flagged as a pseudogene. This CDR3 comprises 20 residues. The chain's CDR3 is CASSKAVRTGPAYSNQPQHF. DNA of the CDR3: TGTGCCAGCAGCAAAGCAGTTCGGACAGGCCCTGCTTATAGCAATCAGCCCCAGCATTTT.